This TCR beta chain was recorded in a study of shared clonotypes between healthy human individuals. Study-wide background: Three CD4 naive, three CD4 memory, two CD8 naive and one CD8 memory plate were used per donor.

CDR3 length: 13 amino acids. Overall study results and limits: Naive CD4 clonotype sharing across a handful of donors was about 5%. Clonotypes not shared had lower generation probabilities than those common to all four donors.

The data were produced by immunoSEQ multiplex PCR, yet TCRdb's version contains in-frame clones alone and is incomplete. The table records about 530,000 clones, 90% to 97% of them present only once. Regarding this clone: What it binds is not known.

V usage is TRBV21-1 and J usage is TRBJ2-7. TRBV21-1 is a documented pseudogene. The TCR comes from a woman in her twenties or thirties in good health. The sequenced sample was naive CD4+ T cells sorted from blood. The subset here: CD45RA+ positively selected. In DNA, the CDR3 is TGTGCCAGCAGCAAAGAAAGGACCTACGAGCAGTACTTC. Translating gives CASSKERTYEQYF.